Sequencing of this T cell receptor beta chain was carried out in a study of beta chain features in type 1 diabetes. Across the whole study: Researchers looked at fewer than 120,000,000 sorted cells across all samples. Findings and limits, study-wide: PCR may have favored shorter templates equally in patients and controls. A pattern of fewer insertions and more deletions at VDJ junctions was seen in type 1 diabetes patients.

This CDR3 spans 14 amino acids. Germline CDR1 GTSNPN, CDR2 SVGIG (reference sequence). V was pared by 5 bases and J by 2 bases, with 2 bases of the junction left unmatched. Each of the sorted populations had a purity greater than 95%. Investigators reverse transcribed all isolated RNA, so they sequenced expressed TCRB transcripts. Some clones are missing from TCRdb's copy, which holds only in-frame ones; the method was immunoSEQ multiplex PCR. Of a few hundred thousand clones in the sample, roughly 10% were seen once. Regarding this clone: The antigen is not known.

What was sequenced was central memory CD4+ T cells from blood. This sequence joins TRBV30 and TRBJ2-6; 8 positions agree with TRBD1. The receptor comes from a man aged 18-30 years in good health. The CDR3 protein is CAWATGAGANVLTF. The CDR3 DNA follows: TGTGCCTGGGCGACAGGGGCTGGGGCCAACGTCCTGACTTTC.